The 9 T cell receptor beta chains reported below all come from one sample, sequenced in a study of blood T cell repertoires in COVID-19. Assay used: immunoSEQ multiplex PCR; TCRdb lists only in-frame clones, some missing. The sample consists of about 220,000 clones, around 80% of them appearing once. Sequenced sample: PBMCs or T cells enriched from blood (not recorded which). The receptors were gathered from a man aged 40-50 years who had recovered from COVID-19.

This chain joins TRBV5-4 and TRBJ2-7, with a tentative D call TRBD1 (5 bases). CDR1 SGHNT and CDR2 YYREEE come from the germline V gene (reference sequence). The CDR3 has 17 residues. The V and J ends lost 0 bases and 0 bases respectively, with 16 bases between them. The CDR3 coding sequence is TGTGCCAGCAGCTTGGCCGTAGGGGCTACTCTCTCCTACGAGCAGTACTTC. Translating gives CASSLAVGATLSYEQYF.

The chain carries TRBV27 and TRBJ2-3; no clear D gene. From germline, CDR1 is MNHEY and CDR2 SMNVEV (reference sequence). The CDR3 is 14 amino acids. V lost 6 bases to trimming and J lost 0 bases, with 10 bases between them. The CDR3 region is CASRARISTDTQYF. CDR3 in DNA: TGTGCCAGCAGAGCGAGGATTAGCACAGATACGCAGTATTTT.

The chain links TRBV24-1 to TRBJ2-3; no reliable D call. V was shortened by 3 bases and J by 2 bases, with 14 bases between the two germline ends. CDR3 length equals 16 residues. Germline V gene data show CDR1 as KGHDR and CDR2 as SFDVKD. CDR3 in amino acids: CATSDALPTFTDTQYF. The CDR3 DNA reads TGTGCCACCAGTGATGCACTCCCTACCTTCACAGATACGCAGTATTTT.

The chain uses TRBV3-1 (or the pseudogene TRBV3-2) and TRBJ2-7; D may be TRBD1 (6 bases). The CDR3 consists of 12 residues. Deletions cut 9 bases from V and 2 bases from J, with 11 bases between. In germline, CDR1 is LGHDT, CDR2 YNNKEL (reference sequence). The DNA for the CDR3 is TGTGCCAGTGGACAGTCCGCCTACGAGCAGTACTTC. It specifies CASGQSAYEQYF.

This clone appeared once. The chain has TRBV5-6 and TRBJ1-2; D is unclear. V lost 6 bases and J lost 4, with 13 bases in between. The CDR3 contains 13 residues. Germline V CDR1 and CDR2: SGHDT, YYEEEE. This CDR3 reads CASIRRLSYGYTF. In nucleotides, the CDR3 is TGTGCCAGCATCCGCCGACTCTCCTATGGCTACACCTTC.

V usage is TRBV14 and J usage is TRBJ1-6, with unresolved D. The germline V and J ends were trimmed by 0 bases and 10 bases, with 7 bases remaining between them. This CDR3 is built from 13 residues. CDR1 is SGHDN and CDR2 is FVKESK in the germline V gene. CDR3 DNA: TGTGCCAGCAGCCAAGATGGGAGGTCACCCCTCCACTTT. As protein: CASSQDGRSPLHF.

The chain uses TRBV28 and TRBJ2-5; 10 nucleotides agree with TRBD1. The CDR3 is 17 residues long. Germline V lookup: CDR1 MDHEN, CDR2 SYDVKM. Trimming at V came to 6 bases and at J to 0 bases, leaving 10 bases not matched to a gene. CDR3 DNA sequence: TGTGCCAGCAGCCCGGGACAGGGGAGGGACAACCAAGAGACCCAGTACTTC. It encodes CASSPGQGRDNQETQYF. The variable domain in full, with the rest retrieved from reference TRBV28 and TRBJ2-5, is DVKVTQSSRYLVKRTGEKVFLECVQDMDHENMFWYRQDPGLGLRLIYFSYDVKMKEKGDIPEGYSVSREKKERFSLILESASTNQTSMYLCASSPGQGRDNQETQYFGPGTRLLVL.

Here the CDR3 reads CASSIGGSQASATGELFF. CDR3 in DNA: TGTGCCAGTAGTATAGGCGGGTCGCAGGCATCGGCCACCGGGGAGCTGTTTTTT. The chain links TRBV19 to TRBJ2-2; TRBD2 might be the D (5 bases). Trimming took 1 base from V and 4 from J, leaving 19 bases between them. Germline CDR1 is LNHDA and CDR2 is SQIVND (reference sequence). The CDR3 has 18 amino acids.

This clone appeared a few times. This chain connects TRBV5-1 to TRBJ1-4; the D is unclear. The CDR3 is 15 residues long. V lost 1 base, J lost 3 bases, and 10 bases lay in between. In germline, CDR1 is SGHRS, CDR2 YFSETQ. CDR3 loop: CASSLISGPNEKLFF. Written as DNA, the CDR3 is TGCGCCAGCAGCTTGATCAGCGGACCTAATGAAAAACTGTTTTTT.